A selection of T cell receptor beta chains follows, all from one sample in a study of control samples from healthy donors and cancer patients. Repertoires were generated with immunoSEQ multiplex PCR, while TCRdb's copy carries only in-frame clones and drops some. The sample data list about 190,000 clones. The sample comprised blood. The receptors were gathered from a woman younger than 45 in good health. CDR3s include the opening cysteine and the closing phenylalanine or tryptophan. A D gene is named only where the DNA matches it firmly.

V gene: TRBV5-6; D gene: -; J gene: TRBJ2-7; CDR3 length: 13; CDR3 protein: CASIGTSFHEQYF; CDR3 DNA: TGTGCCAGCATCGGGACAAGTTTCCACGAGCAGTACTTC
V gene: TRBV6-5; D gene: -; J gene: TRBJ1-3; CDR3 length: 14; CDR3 protein: CASSYSTSGNTIYF; CDR3 DNA: TGTGCCAGCAGTTACTCGACCTCTGGAAACACCATATATTTT
V gene: TRBV19; D gene: -; J gene: TRBJ1-2; CDR3 length: 16; CDR3 protein: CASSILLGQAPYGYTF; CDR3 DNA: TGTGCCAGTAGTATCTTGCTCGGGCAGGCACCTTATGGCTACACCTTC
V gene: TRBV30; D gene: -; J gene: TRBJ1-1; CDR3 length: 14; CDR3 protein: CAWSAEGVWTEAFF; CDR3 DNA: TGTGCCTGGAGTGCCGAAGGGGTTTGGACTGAAGCTTTCTTT
V gene: TRBV6-5; D gene: TRBD2; J gene: TRBJ2-1; CDR3 length: 15; CDR3 protein: CASGRAGANVNEQFF; CDR3 DNA: TGTGCCAGCGGCCGAGCGGGGGCCAACGTCAATGAGCAGTTCTTC
V gene: TRBV9; D gene: -; J gene: TRBJ1-2; CDR3 length: 13; CDR3 protein: CASSVQGNYGYTF; CDR3 DNA: TGTGCCAGCAGCGTCCAGGGGAACTATGGCTACACCTTC
V gene: TRBV29-1; D gene: -; J gene: TRBJ2-7; CDR3 length: 13; CDR3 protein: CSVDRGSSREQYF; CDR3 DNA: TGCAGCGTTGACCGGGGGAGCTCGAGAGAGCAGTACTTC
V gene: TRBV29-1; D gene: -; J gene: TRBJ2-3; CDR3 length: 15; CDR3 protein: CSVEGSLAKADTQYF; CDR3 DNA: TGCAGCGTTGAAGGTTCCCTAGCCAAGGCCGATACGCAGTATTTT
V gene: TRBV4-1; D gene: -; J gene: TRBJ2-5; CDR3 length: 13; CDR3 protein: CASSQDREETQYF; CDR3 DNA: TGCGCCAGCAGCCAAGACAGGGAAGAGACCCAGTACTTC
V gene: TRBV4-1; D gene: -; J gene: TRBJ1-5; CDR3 length: 17; CDR3 protein: CASSQDIVGRPDQPQHF; CDR3 DNA: TGCGCCAGCAGCCAAGATATCGTAGGCAGGCCTGATCAGCCCCAGCATTTT
V gene: TRBV10-3; D gene: -; J gene: TRBJ1-2; CDR3 length: 14; CDR3 protein: CAISESSTRGGYTF; CDR3 DNA: TGTGCCATCAGTGAGTCATCGACCAGAGGCGGCTACACCTTC
V gene: TRBV28; D gene: -; J gene: TRBJ1-5; CDR3 length: 13; CDR3 protein: CASSRQGNQPQHF; CDR3 DNA: TGTGCCAGCAGTAGGCAGGGGAATCAGCCCCAGCATTTT
V gene: TRBV4-3; D gene: -; J gene: TRBJ1-5; CDR3 length: 15; CDR3 protein: CASSQDILGSQPQHF; CDR3 DNA: TGCGCCAGCAGCCAAGATATTTTGGGGTCGCAGCCCCAGCATTTT
V gene: TRBV2; D gene: -; J gene: TRBJ1-2; CDR3 length: 13; CDR3 protein: CASSEAGDYGYTF; CDR3 DNA: TGTGCCAGCAGTGAAGCCGGAGACTATGGCTACACCTTC
V gene: TRBV28; D gene: TRBD2; J gene: TRBJ2-5; CDR3 length: 14; CDR3 protein: CASSLSGGQETQYF; CDR3 DNA: TGTGCCAGCAGTTTAAGCGGGGGCCAAGAGACCCAGTACTTC
V gene: TRBV9; D gene: -; J gene: TRBJ1-1; CDR3 length: 15; CDR3 protein: CASSVQLGWSTEAFF; CDR3 DNA: TGTGCCAGCAGCGTACAACTGGGCTGGAGCACTGAAGCTTTCTTT